The rows below give T cell receptor beta chains drawn from one sample of a study of blood T cell repertoires in COVID-19. Profiling relied on immunoSEQ multiplex PCR, and the TCRdb table lists in-frame clones only, not all of them. In the table there are under 150,000 clones, 69% of which are singletons. The material sequenced was peripheral blood. The receptors were sampled from a woman in her sixties or seventies with acute or convalescent COVID-19. Each CDR3 is given with its conserved first and last residue. The order of the fields is D gene, J gene, CDR3 length, clone size, V gene, CDR3 protein, CDR3 DNA. The D gene is left open where the match is weak. Where a row states a size, it is once, few, many or the class of an expanded clone; other rows omit it.

d_gene: TRBD2
j_gene: TRBJ2-4
len: 16
abundance: NA
v_gene: TRBV28
CDR3aa: CASSSELSGRADIQYF
CDR3nt: TGTGCCAGCAGTTCCGAACTTAGCGGGAGAGCAGACATTCAGTACTTC

d_gene: TRBD2
j_gene: TRBJ2-7
len: 15
abundance: NA
v_gene: TRBV9
CDR3aa: CASSVGASGSSEQYF
CDR3nt: TGTGCCAGCAGCGTAGGGGCTAGCGGGAGCTCAGAGCAGTACTTC

d_gene: NA
j_gene: TRBJ2-2
len: 15
abundance: NA
v_gene: TRBV7-9
CDR3aa: CASSLRVTSTGELFF
CDR3nt: TGTGCCAGCAGCCTTCGCGTCACTAGTACCGGGGAGCTGTTTTTT

d_gene: TRBD2
j_gene: TRBJ2-3
len: 13
abundance: few
v_gene: TRBV7-2
CDR3aa: CASSLARDYGTYF
CDR3nt: TGTGCCAGCAGCTTAGCCCGGGACTACGGCACGTATTTT

d_gene: NA
j_gene: TRBJ1-1
len: 14
abundance: NA
v_gene: TRBV7-9
CDR3aa: CASSLAGGSTEAFF
CDR3nt: TGTGCCAGCAGCTTAGCCGGGGGAAGCACTGAAGCTTTCTTT

d_gene: TRBD2
j_gene: TRBJ2-2
len: 17
abundance: few
v_gene: TRBV5-1
CDR3aa: CASSPGTTTRDTGELFF
CDR3nt: TGCGCCAGCAGCCCAGGGACTACAACACGAGACACCGGGGAGCTGTTTTTT

d_gene: TRBD2
j_gene: TRBJ2-7
len: 15
abundance: NA
v_gene: TRBV6-5
CDR3aa: CASSYSTLGGHEQYF
CDR3nt: TGTGCCAGCAGTTACTCTACCCTGGGAGGGCACGAGCAGTACTTC

d_gene: NA
j_gene: TRBJ1-4
len: 14
abundance: NA
v_gene: TRBV5-1
CDR3aa: CASSPGRGGEKLFF
CDR3nt: TGCGCCAGCAGCCCGGGGAGGGGAGGTGAAAAACTGTTTTTT

d_gene: TRBD1
j_gene: TRBJ2-5
len: 13
abundance: NA
v_gene: TRBV5-5
CDR3aa: CASSEQGGETQYF
CDR3nt: TGTGCCAGCAGCGAACAGGGGGGAGAGACCCAGTACTTC

d_gene: NA
j_gene: TRBJ1-1
len: 13
abundance: NA
v_gene: TRBV7-8
CDR3aa: CASSADWNTEAFF
CDR3nt: TGTGCCAGCAGCGCGGACTGGAACACTGAAGCTTTCTTT

d_gene: NA
j_gene: TRBJ2-5
len: 15
abundance: NA
v_gene: TRBV15
CDR3aa: CATSRPTQGSETQYF
CDR3nt: TGTGCCACCAGCAGACCAACTCAGGGGTCTGAGACCCAGTACTTC

d_gene: TRBD2
j_gene: TRBJ2-7
len: 14
abundance: few
v_gene: TRBV4-3
CDR3aa: CASSQGRGDYEQYF
CDR3nt: TGCGCCAGCAGCCAAGGGCGGGGGGACTACGAGCAGTACTTC

d_gene: TRBD1
j_gene: TRBJ2-7
len: 14
abundance: NA
v_gene: TRBV29-1
CDR3aa: CSGTTGVLPYEQYF
CDR3nt: TGCAGCGGGACGACAGGGGTCTTGCCCTACGAGCAGTACTTC

d_gene: NA
j_gene: TRBJ2-7
len: 16
abundance: once
v_gene: TRBV11-2
CDR3aa: CASSLVLALDSYEQYF
CDR3nt: TGTGCCAGCAGCTTAGTCTTAGCACTGGACTCCTACGAGCAGTACTTC

d_gene: TRBD1
j_gene: TRBJ2-7
len: 12
abundance: NA
v_gene: TRBV18
CDR3aa: CASSPEGGKQYF
CDR3nt: TGTGCCAGCTCGCCGGAAGGGGGCAAGCAGTACTTC

d_gene: TRBD2
j_gene: TRBJ2-5
len: 16
abundance: NA
v_gene: TRBV5-1
CDR3aa: CASSRSTSVFQETQYF
CDR3nt: TGCGCCAGCAGTAGATCGACTAGCGTTTTTCAAGAGACCCAGTACTTC

d_gene: TRBD2
j_gene: TRBJ2-7
len: 16
abundance: NA
v_gene: TRBV7-2
CDR3aa: CASSQRRRGVGPEQYF
CDR3nt: TGTGCCAGCAGCCAACGAAGGCGGGGGGTCGGGCCCGAGCAGTACTTC

d_gene: NA
j_gene: TRBJ1-1
len: 12
abundance: NA
v_gene: TRBV6-5
CDR3aa: CASSYSSTEAFF
CDR3nt: TGTGCCAGCAGTTACTCCTCCACTGAAGCTTTCTTT

d_gene: TRBD1
j_gene: TRBJ2-4
len: 16
abundance: NA
v_gene: TRBV7-9
CDR3aa: CASSSQGAGAKNIQYF
CDR3nt: TGTGCCAGCAGCTCCCAGGGGGCTGGAGCCAAAAACATTCAGTACTTC

d_gene: TRBD1
j_gene: TRBJ2-5
len: 14
abundance: NA
v_gene: TRBV4-3
CDR3aa: CASSQGTGFETQYF
CDR3nt: TGCGCCAGCAGCCAAGGGACAGGGTTCGAGACCCAGTACTTC

d_gene: TRBD1
j_gene: TRBJ2-7
len: 15
abundance: NA
v_gene: TRBV20-1
CDR3aa: CSASAPGTGVDEQYF
CDR3nt: TGCAGTGCTAGTGCCCCCGGGACAGGGGTCGACGAGCAGTACTTC

d_gene: TRBD1
j_gene: TRBJ1-6
len: 13
abundance: NA
v_gene: TRBV6-5
CDR3aa: CASGRGRGSPLHF
CDR3nt: TGTGCCAGCGGCAGGGGGCGAGGTTCACCCCTCCACTTT

d_gene: NA
j_gene: TRBJ2-5
len: 12
abundance: NA
v_gene: TRBV5-6
CDR3aa: CASSFSSETQYF
CDR3nt: TGTGCCAGCAGCTTCTCCTCGGAGACCCAGTACTTC

d_gene: TRBD2
j_gene: TRBJ2-3
len: 19
abundance: NA
v_gene: TRBV10-1
CDR3aa: CASSVGVASGRVGTDTQYF
CDR3nt: TGCGCCAGCAGTGTAGGGGTGGCTAGCGGGAGAGTGGGTACAGATACGCAGTATTTT

d_gene: NA
j_gene: TRBJ1-2
len: 15
abundance: NA
v_gene: TRBV2
CDR3aa: CASSGGGLDNYGYTF
CDR3nt: TGTGCCAGCAGCGGGGGAGGGCTGGACAACTATGGCTACACCTTC

d_gene: TRBD1
j_gene: TRBJ1-5
len: 17
abundance: NA
v_gene: TRBV3-1/TRBV3-2
CDR3aa: CASSPDRGRASNQPQHF
CDR3nt: TGTGCCAGCAGCCCTGACAGGGGTCGGGCCTCTAATCAGCCCCAGCATTTT

d_gene: NA
j_gene: TRBJ1-2
len: 13
abundance: NA
v_gene: TRBV18
CDR3aa: CASSPSKERGYTF
CDR3nt: TGTGCCAGCTCACCAAGTAAGGAGAGGGGCTACACCTTC

d_gene: NA
j_gene: TRBJ1-1
len: 11
abundance: NA
v_gene: TRBV25-1
CDR3aa: CASSDAFETFF
CDR3nt: TGTGCCAGCAGTGACGCGTTCGAAACTTTCTTT

d_gene: NA
j_gene: TRBJ1-1
len: 12
abundance: NA
v_gene: TRBV6-2/TRBV6-3
CDR3aa: CASSGGTAEAFF
CDR3nt: TGTGCCAGCAGTGGGGGGACGGCCGAAGCTTTCTTT

d_gene: TRBD1
j_gene: TRBJ1-1
len: 13
abundance: NA
v_gene: TRBV11-2
CDR3aa: CASSNQGATEAFF
CDR3nt: TGTGCCAGCAGCAATCAGGGGGCTACTGAAGCTTTCTTT

d_gene: TRBD2
j_gene: TRBJ2-1
len: 15
abundance: NA
v_gene: TRBV7-8
CDR3aa: CASSPAGGSGNEQFF
CDR3nt: TGTGCCAGCAGTCCCGCCGGGGGGTCGGGTAATGAGCAGTTCTTC

d_gene: NA
j_gene: TRBJ1-5
len: 13
abundance: NA
v_gene: TRBV12-3/TRBV12-4
CDR3aa: CASSLIENQPQHF
CDR3nt: TGTGCCAGCAGTTTAATAGAGAATCAGCCCCAGCATTTT

d_gene: TRBD2
j_gene: TRBJ2-5
len: 15
abundance: NA
v_gene: TRBV2
CDR3aa: CASSLALAGGETQYF
CDR3nt: TGTGCCAGCTCCTTAGCACTAGCGGGAGGAGAGACCCAGTACTTC

d_gene: TRBD1
j_gene: TRBJ2-7
len: 13
abundance: NA
v_gene: TRBV6-5
CDR3aa: CASSWDRSYEQYF
CDR3nt: TGTGCCAGCAGTTGGGACAGGTCCTACGAGCAGTACTTC

d_gene: NA
j_gene: TRBJ2-3
len: 17
abundance: NA
v_gene: TRBV6-1
CDR3aa: CASSALSGSQQGDTQYF
CDR3nt: TGTGCCAGCAGTGCCCTTTCCGGGAGCCAGCAGGGAGATACGCAGTATTTT

d_gene: TRBD1
j_gene: TRBJ1-2
len: 14
abundance: NA
v_gene: TRBV6-5
CDR3aa: CASSYSRDSYGYTF
CDR3nt: TGTGCCAGCAGTTACTCGAGGGACAGCTATGGCTACACCTTC

d_gene: NA
j_gene: TRBJ1-6
len: 14
abundance: many
v_gene: TRBV28
CDR3aa: CASRWSDYNSPLHF
CDR3nt: TGTGCCAGCAGGTGGTCAGATTATAATTCACCCCTCCACTTT